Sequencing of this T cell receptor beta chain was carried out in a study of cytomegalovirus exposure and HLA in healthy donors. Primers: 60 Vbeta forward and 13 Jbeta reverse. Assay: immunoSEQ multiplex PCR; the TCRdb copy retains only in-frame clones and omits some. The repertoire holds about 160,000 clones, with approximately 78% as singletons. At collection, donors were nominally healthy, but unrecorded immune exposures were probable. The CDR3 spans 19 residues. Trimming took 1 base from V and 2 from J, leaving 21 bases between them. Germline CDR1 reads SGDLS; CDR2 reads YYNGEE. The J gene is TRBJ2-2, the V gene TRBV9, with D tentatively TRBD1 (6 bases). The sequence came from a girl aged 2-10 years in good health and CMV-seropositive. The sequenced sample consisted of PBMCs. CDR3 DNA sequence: TGTGCCAGCAGCGTAACCCCCCTAGACAGGATTAGTAACACCGGGGAGCTGTTTTTT. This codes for CASSVTPLDRISNTGELFF. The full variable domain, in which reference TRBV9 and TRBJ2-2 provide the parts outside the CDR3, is DSGVTQTPKHLITATGQRVTLRCSPRSGDLSVYWYQQSLDQGLQFLIQYYNGEERAKGNILERFSAQQFPDLHSELNLSSLELGDSALYFCASSVTPLDRISNTGELFFGEGSRLTVL.